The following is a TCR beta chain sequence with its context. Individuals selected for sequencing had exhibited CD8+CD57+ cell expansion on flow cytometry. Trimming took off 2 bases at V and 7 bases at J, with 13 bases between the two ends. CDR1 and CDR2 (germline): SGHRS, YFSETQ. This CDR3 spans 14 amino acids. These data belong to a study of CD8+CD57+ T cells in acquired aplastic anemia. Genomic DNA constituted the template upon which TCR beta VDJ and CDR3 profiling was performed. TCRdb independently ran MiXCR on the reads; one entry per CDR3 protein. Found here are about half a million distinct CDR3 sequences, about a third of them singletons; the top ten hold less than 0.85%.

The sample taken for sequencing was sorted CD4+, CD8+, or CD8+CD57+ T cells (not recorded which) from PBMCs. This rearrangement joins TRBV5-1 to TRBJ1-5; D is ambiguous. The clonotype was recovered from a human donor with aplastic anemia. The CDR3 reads CASSLVGMGQPQHF. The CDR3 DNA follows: TGCGCCAGCAGCTTAGTAGGGATGGGGCAGCCCCAGCATTTT.